This T cell receptor (beta chain) derives from a study of blood T cell repertoires in COVID-19. Study overall: Some COVID-19 samples were acute and others convalescent; all came from the United States, Italy and Spain. T cells, B-cell-depleted T cells, or PBMCs provided the cDNA or gDNA that served as material.

CDR1 and CDR2 (germline): ENHRY, SYGVKD. This CDR3 is 15 amino acids long. The V and J ends lost 5 bases and 1 base, in that order; junction bases with no gene match: 4. In the authors' workflow: The authors estimated nucleated cell counts from reference gene primer amplification. Profiled with immunoSEQ multiplex PCR; TCRdb holds only in-frame clones, not every one. Clonal size and the V and J genes are those of that table, whereas D and trimming came from the DNA. Altogether about 120,000 clones are present, approximately 83% being singletons, with the ten largest covering about 4.5%. The V call is TRBV10-3, the J call TRBJ2-2; 7 positions agree with TRBD1. The sample taken for sequencing was peripheral blood. The clonotype was recovered from a woman in her 70s with acute or convalescent COVID-19. CDR3 region: CAISKQGLNTGELFF. In DNA, the CDR3 is TGTGCCATCAGTAAACAGGGGTTGAACACCGGGGAGCTGTTTTTT.